The clone carrying this T cell receptor beta chain was seen only once. Every subset had its genomic DNA shared out evenly among several immunoSEQ plates. Measured with immunoSEQ multiplex PCR; TCRdb has only the in-frame clones, and not every one. The sample yields about 470,000 clones, 79% seen once. CDR3 length: 14 residues. V was trimmed by 3 bases and J by 6 bases, leaving 12 bases between them. Germline V gene lookup returns CDR1 LNHDA and CDR2 SQIVND (reference sequence). Donation came from healthy HIV-negative adults that had no recent acute infections or vaccinations. All the donors were Caucasian adults who lived in Nashville, Tennessee. The data were taken from a study of shared clonotypes between healthy human individuals.

The receptor comes from a woman aged 40 to 50 in good health. Some clones in this sample may be carry-over from other donors' samples. The sample consisted of PBMCs. The chain combines TRBV19 with TRBJ1-5; no clear D. The CDR3, as DNA: TGTGCCAGTAGTATGCAGAGGGCTCGTCAGCCCCAGCATTTT. Translation gives CASSMQRARQPQHF.